Reported below is one TCR beta chain. This clonotype was seen ten or more times. Its antigen has not been determined. Base quality data are lacking; no much larger clone is found one base away. This sample was taken from a study of spatial heterogeneity in lung cancer (dated by TCRdb to the late 2010s). The study in broad terms: Beta-chain transcripts were consistently detected in greater numbers than alpha-chain transcripts, which likely reflected higher beta-chain transcript abundance. At surgery, around 200 tumor regions, around 68 matched nontumor lung samples and some 54 PBMC samples were TCR-sequenced for both alpha and beta chains. In non-small cell lung cancer, the study quantitatively compared TCR alpha and beta repertoires across several tumor regions, matched nontumor lung, and blood. In the raw uncorrected reads, each unique combination of TCR and UMI appeared more than ten times on average. The study linked features of the TCR repertoire to counts of nonsynonymous mutations, which were determined by whole-exome sequencing of tumor tissue.

The investigation overall reported the following: Confirming at a functional level the hypothesis that regional TCRs recognize regional mutations was considered to require additional single-cell paired TCR alpha and beta sequencing. Ubiquitous expanded tumor TCRs showed up in blood more often at tumor resection than at routine follow-up.

According to the germline V gene, CDR1 reads SQVTM and CDR2 reads ANQGSEA. V has 5 bases trimmed and J has 5 bases trimmed; junction bases matching no gene number 12. Including the terminal cysteine and phenylalanine, the CDR3 comprises 15 residues. CDR3 DNA is the only sequence kept; it has 45 bases, read in frame from the first base. The sample's time point, from its label and the paper: sample taken at primary tumor resection. TCR sequencing used whole RNA extracted from tumor and nontumor lung tissue, or from cryopreserved PBMC samples, without cell sorting. Donors were under 95 patients with early-stage, untreated non-small cell lung cancer from the lung TRACERx cohort. Only patients for whom sufficient RNA was available from at least two tumor regions were selected for TCR sequencing. The protocol used for the library was 5' RACE. The sequencer was a NextSeq 500. The TCR library protocol attached a unique molecular identifier to each TCR cDNA molecule to allow correction of PCR and sequencing errors. Regarding the original processing steps: TCR identification, UMI-based error correction and CDR3 extraction were all carried out with Decombinator tools. Expanded TCRs were defined as those above a frequency of 2 per 1,000, corresponding to the top 1% of the tumor frequency distribution. Each repertoire was subsampled 100 times to 5,000 TCRs, after which Renyi diversity was computed with the R vegan package. To build CDR3 similarity networks, amino acid triplet string-kernel similarity was used, and CDR3s were connected when their pairwise similarity was above 0.82. TCRdb applied fastp at Q25 and MiXCR to the public reads, then kept only in-frame beta chains. Here each entry gathers all rows of one CDR3 protein and keeps the most common genes and DNA. The V and J calls were determined by TCRdb, not by the authors. The sample records some 47,000 distinct CDR3 sequences, 7.5% to 8% of which are singletons. The ten largest clonotypes hold roughly an eighth of the sample.

This clonotype was obtained from a female donor with early-stage non-small cell lung cancer. The chain uses TRBV29-1 and TRBJ2-5, with 9 bases matching TRBD2. The sample was PBMCs, taken at surgery. The sequence in DNA is TGCAGCGTTAAGGATAGCGGGGGTCGAGGGGAGACCCAGTACTTC. The translation is CSVKDSGGRGETQYF.